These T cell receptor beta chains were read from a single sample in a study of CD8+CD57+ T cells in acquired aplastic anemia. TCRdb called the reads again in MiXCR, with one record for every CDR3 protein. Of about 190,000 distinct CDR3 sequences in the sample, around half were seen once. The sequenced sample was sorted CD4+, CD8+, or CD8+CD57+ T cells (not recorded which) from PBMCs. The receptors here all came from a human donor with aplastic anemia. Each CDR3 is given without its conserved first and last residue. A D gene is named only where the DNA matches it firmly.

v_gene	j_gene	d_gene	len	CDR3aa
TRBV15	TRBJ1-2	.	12	ATSRDQGYYGYT
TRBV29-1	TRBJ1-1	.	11	SADQPTPGEAF
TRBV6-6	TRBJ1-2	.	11	ASTPGHSYGYT
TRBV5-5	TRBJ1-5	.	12	ASNRAPGNQPQH
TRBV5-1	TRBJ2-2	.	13	ASSHPVSSPGELF
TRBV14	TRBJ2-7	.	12	ASSQELVPIEQY
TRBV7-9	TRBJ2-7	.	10	ASSPRRAEQY
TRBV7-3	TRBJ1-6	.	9	ASSSGGGLH
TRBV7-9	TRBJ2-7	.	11	ASSNTGNGEQY
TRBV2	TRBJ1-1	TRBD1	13	ATSSTGGFGTEAF
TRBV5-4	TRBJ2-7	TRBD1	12	ASSSGQASYEQY
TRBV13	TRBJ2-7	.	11	ASSLRVYREQY
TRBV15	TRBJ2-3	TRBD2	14	ATSGGLADYTDTQY
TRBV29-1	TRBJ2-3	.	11	SVEEGGTDTQY
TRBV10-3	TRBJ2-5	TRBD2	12	AIGRLAGQETQY
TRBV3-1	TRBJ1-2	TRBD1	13	ASSRGDSRMYGYT
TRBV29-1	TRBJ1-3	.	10	SVERDGNTIY